The 28 T cell receptor beta chains below come from one sample, sequenced in a study of OX40 agonist ivuxolimab in advanced cancers. Assay: immunoSEQ multiplex PCR; the TCRdb copy retains only in-frame clones and omits some. The data contain about 92,000 clones, more than 80% of them singletons. This specimen was CD4+ or CD8+ T cells sorted from blood, taken in a trial of the OX40 agonist ivuxolimab. All receptors derive from an adult with an advanced solid tumor such as melanoma, head and neck, liver or kidney cancer.

By proportion, this clone is medium-sized (0.01 to 0.1%). V and J are TRBV19 and TRBJ2-3; 10 bases fit TRBD1. The CDR3 length is 15 residues. The V gene's germline CDR1 is LNHDA and CDR2 SQIVND (reference sequence). Unmatched junction bases numbered 7, after V lost 5 bases and J lost 5 bases. The CDR3 DNA reads TGTGCCAGTAGTCAAGGACAGGGGGATGTAGATACGCAGTATTTT. Its translation: CASSQGQGDVDTQYF.

This clone was recorded a few times. The chain employs TRBV5-4 and TRBJ2-7; 7 bases match TRBD1. V shed 4 bases and J 0 bases; nucleotides not matched to a gene: 7. The germline gives CDR1 SGHNT, CDR2 YYREEE (reference sequence). The CDR3 consists of 15 residues. The CDR3 region has the DNA TGTGCCAGCAGCACCCAGGGGGTAAGCTCCTACGAGCAGTACTTC. This translates into CASSTQGVSSYEQYF.

J is TRBJ2-3 and V is TRBV5-1; the match to TRBD2 covers 7 bases. Per the germline V gene, CDR1 is SGHRS and CDR2 is YFSETQ. Trimming removed 3 bases from V and 0 bases from J; junction bases left unmatched: 10. This CDR3 comprises 17 residues. CDR3 sequence: CASSSSPLAYSTDTQYF. The DNA for the CDR3 is TGCGCCAGCAGCTCCTCGCCACTAGCGTACAGCACAGATACGCAGTATTTT.

The rearrangement joins TRBV4-1 to TRBJ2-7; possibly TRBD2 for D (6 bases). Trimming left V 1 base short and J 2 bases short, with 9 bases between. CDR1 and CDR2 from the germline V gene are MGHRA and YSYEKL. The length of the CDR3 is 14 residues. CDR3 in DNA: TGCGCCAGCAGCCAAGGGGACTTTCCCTACGAGCAGTACTTC. The encoded protein is CASSQGDFPYEQYF.

As regards this clone: Distinct nucleotide sequences in the sample also encode this CDR3. The chain has TRBV7-2 and TRBJ2-7, with D perhaps matching TRBD2 (5 bases). The V and J ends lost 0 bases and 1 base respectively, with 7 bases between them. From germline, CDR1 is SGHTA and CDR2 FQGNSA. The CDR3 spans 14 residues. The CDR3 protein is CASSLASGSYEQYF. CDR3 coding DNA: TGTGCCAGCAGCTTAGCTTCGGGGTCCTACGAGCAGTACTTC.

The V gene is TRBV6-6, the J gene TRBJ1-1; 7 positions match TRBD1. The germline gives CDR1 MNHNY, CDR2 SVGAGI (reference sequence). The ends lost 0 bases at V and 9 bases at J; junction bases unmatched: 1. The CDR3 consists of 12 residues. The chain's CDR3 is CASSYSDRQAFF. The DNA for the CDR3 is TGTGCCAGCAGTTACTCGGACAGGCAAGCTTTCTTT.

The gene calls are TRBV19 and TRBJ1-3; D remains unclear. V lost 8 bases, J lost 5 bases, and 16 bases lay in between. Germline V gives CDR1 LNHDA, CDR2 SQIVND (reference sequence). The CDR3 totals 14 residues. The DNA of the CDR3 is TGTGCCAGTGCCGAGTCATTAACCCGAAACACCATATATTTT. Amino acid sequence: CASAESLTRNTIYF.

The chain has TRBV5-1 and TRBJ2-7; no definite D call. The germline V gene encodes CDR1 SGHRS and CDR2 YFSETQ. The V gene lost 0 bases and the J gene lost 2 bases, with 6 bases spanning the gap. The CDR3 covers 13 residues. CDR3 amino acids: CASSLAPTYEQYF. CDR3 DNA: TGCGCCAGCAGCTTGGCCCCGACCTACGAGCAGTACTTC. The full variable domain, its missing parts supplied by reference TRBV5-1 and TRBJ2-7, is KAGVTQTPRYLIKTRGQQVTLSCSPISGHRSVSWYQQTPGQGLQFLFEYFSETQRNKGNFPGRFSGRQFSNSRSEMNVSTLELGDSALYLCASSLAPTYEQYFGPGTRLTVT.

J is TRBJ2-1 and V is TRBV30, with 11 bases lining up with TRBD2. This CDR3 region has 15 residues. J was trimmed by 9 bases and V by 1 base; bases with no gene match: 8. Germline CDR1 is GTSNPN and CDR2 is SVGIG (reference sequence). The CDR3 nucleotides are TGTGCCTGGAGTGCCCTTAGCGGGGGGGCCTCTGAGCAGTTCTTC. Amino acid sequence: CAWSALSGGASEQFF.

The chain carries TRBV11-3 and TRBJ2-1; D is unresolved. Trimming took 2 bases from V and 4 from J, leaving 6 bases between them. This CDR3 comprises 13 residues. Germline lookup yields CDR1 SGHNT and CDR2 YENEEA. CDR3: CASSLRKYNEQFF. The DNA of the CDR3 is TGTGCCAGCAGCTTACGGAAATACAATGAGCAGTTCTTC.

J is TRBJ1-1 and V is TRBV27; 10 bases match TRBD1. CDR1 MNHEY and CDR2 SMNVEV come from the germline V gene (reference sequence). Losses at the gene ends were 7 bases for V and 6 bases for J; bases not matched to a gene: 8. This CDR3 region has 14 residues. The CDR3 sequence: CASKDRGQWAEAFF. As DNA, the CDR3 is TGTGCCAGCAAAGACAGGGGGCAGTGGGCTGAAGCTTTCTTT.

The CDR3 is CASSPDRGAGNTIYF. The CDR3, as DNA: TGTGCCAGCTCACCGGACAGGGGTGCTGGAAACACCATATATTTT. The rearrangement links TRBV18 to TRBJ1-3; 9 nucleotides agree with TRBD1. V was pared by 3 bases and J by 2 bases, with 2 bases of the junction left unmatched. This CDR3 is built from 15 residues. Germline loops: CDR1 KGHSH, CDR2 LQKENI.

The V gene is TRBV6-1, the J gene TRBJ1-1, with no clear D. V was cut by 8 bases and J by 12 bases, with 16 bases left in between. Germline-derived CDR1 and CDR2 are MNHNS and SASEGT. The CDR3 extends over 11 amino acids. The CDR3, as DNA: TGTGCCAGCCTCTCTGTTGGGAGAACTTTCTTT. Residues: CASLSVGRTFF.

The gene calls are TRBV7-2 and TRBJ2-2; 8 bases agree with TRBD1. The germline gives CDR1 SGHTA, CDR2 FQGNSA. CDR3 size: 16 residues. V trimming: 5 bases; J trimming: 0 bases; junction bases outside the gene matches: 5. The CDR3 spells CASSPRGPPNTGELFF. CDR3 coding DNA: TGTGCCAGCAGCCCCAGGGGGCCCCCGAACACCGGGGAGCTGTTTTTT.

V is TRBV10-2 and J is TRBJ2-3, with D possibly matching TRBD2 (6 bases). From germline, CDR1 is WSHSY and CDR2 SAAADI. The V end was cut by 5 bases, the J end by 4 bases, with 22 bases between. The CDR3 consists of 17 residues. DNA of the CDR3: TGCGCCAGCAGTCCTATGAGTGGCGGGATTTTGTCAGATACGCAGTATTTT. Translating it yields CASSPMSGGILSDTQYF.

The chain recombines TRBV9 with TRBJ2-1; no clear D gene. Germline V gives CDR1 SGDLS, CDR2 YYNGEE. Trimming stripped 6 bases from V and 6 bases from J, with 19 bases between. The CDR3 length is 15 residues. Here the CDR3 DNA reads TGTGCCAGCACCTACTGGGGTGGACCCGTCAATGAGCAGTTCTTC. It is translated as CASTYWGGPVNEQFF.

The rearrangement joins TRBV4-3 to TRBJ1-3; D is perhaps TRBD1 (5 bases). The CDR3 sequence is 16 residues long. Germline CDR1 is LGHNA and CDR2 is YSLEER. V lost 0 bases, J lost 3 bases, and 12 bases lay in between. As DNA, the CDR3 is TGCGCCAGCAGCCAAGATCCCCAGGGTAGTGGAAACACCATATATTTT. It translates to CASSQDPQGSGNTIYF.

The gene calls are TRBV6-6 and TRBJ2-5; 10 bases agree with TRBD1. The CDR3 sequence is 14 residues long. Germline V lookup: CDR1 MNHNY, CDR2 SVGAGI (reference sequence). Unmatched junction bases numbered 6, after V lost 5 bases and J lost 6 bases. CDR3 residues: CASSTPTGGKTQYF. As DNA, the CDR3 is TGTGCCAGCAGTACCCCGACAGGGGGCAAGACCCAGTACTTC.

The chain combines TRBV10-1 with TRBJ1-1; D unresolved. The V and J ends lost 0 bases and 4 bases respectively, with 15 bases between them. This CDR3 is built from 16 residues. CDR1 is WNHNN and CDR2 is SYGVQD in the germline V gene (reference sequence). The CDR3 nucleotides read TGCGCCAGCAGTGAGTCAATAGAAAAGGGAATCACTGAAGCTTTCTTT. It encodes CASSESIEKGITEAFF.

The chain has TRBV19 and TRBJ1-6, with 8 nucleotides matching TRBD1. This CDR3 region has 16 residues. CDR1 LNHDA and CDR2 SQIVND come from the germline V gene (reference sequence). The J segment lost 7 bases and the V segment lost 3 bases, leaving 8 bases of the junction unmatched. CDR3 nucleotide sequence: TGTGCCAGTAGTATCTTGACAGGGGTTCGGAATTCACCCCTCCACTTT. This sequence encodes CASSILTGVRNSPLHF. Based on the CDR3 plus reference TRBV19 and TRBJ1-6, the full variable domain is DGGITQSPKYLFRKEGQNVTLSCEQNLNHDAMYWYRQDPGQGLRLIYYSQIVNDFQKGDIAEGYSVSREKKESFPLTVTSAQKNPTAFYLCASSILTGVRNSPLHFGNGTRLTVT.

The V gene is TRBV9, the J gene TRBJ2-3; 8 nucleotides line up with TRBD2. V shed 0 bases and J 4 bases; nucleotides not matched to a gene: 10. CDR1 and CDR2 (germline): SGDLS, YYNGEE. The CDR3 covers 17 residues. DNA for the CDR3: TGTGCCAGCAGCGTAGCGGGGGAGCGGGAGATTCCAGATACGCAGTATTTT. Translated, it gives CASSVAGEREIPDTQYF.

The V gene is TRBV19, the J gene TRBJ1-2, with TRBD1 identical over 7 bases. Germline V gene data show CDR1 as LNHDA and CDR2 as SQIVND (reference sequence). CDR3 length: 13 amino acids. V lost 6 bases, J lost 2 bases, and 3 bases stayed unmatched. DNA of the CDR3: TGTGCCAGTAGGACAGGGAAAAACTATGGCTACACCTTC. Translated: CASRTGKNYGYTF.

This chain connects TRBV10-3 to TRBJ1-1; tentatively, D is TRBD1 (5 bases). V lost 2 bases to trimming and J lost 3 bases, with 10 bases between them. CDR3 size: 14 residues. Germline V gene sequence: CDR1 ENHRY, CDR2 SYGVKD. CDR3 residues: CAISEGAGDTEAFF. The CDR3 nucleotides are TGTGCCATCAGTGAGGGGGCGGGGGACACTGAAGCTTTCTTT.

This clone was detected only a few times. The chain is built from TRBV6-6 and TRBJ1-6, with 8 bases that match TRBD1. Germline V gives CDR1 MNHNY, CDR2 SVGAGI (reference sequence). The CDR3 is 13 residues long. V lost 8 bases and J lost 6; bases outside the gene matches: 3. The CDR3 loop reads CASRTGSNSPLHF. In nucleotides, the CDR3 is TGTGCCAGCCGGACAGGGAGTAATTCACCCCTCCACTTT.

CDR3 DNA: TGCGCCAGCAGCTCGTTACAGGGGGCGGTCTACGAGCAGTACTTC. It specifies CASSSLQGAVYEQYF. The chain joins TRBV5-1 to TRBJ2-7, with 9 bases fitting TRBD1. The CDR3 length is 15 residues. The V segment lost 3 bases and the J segment 3 bases; nucleotides outside the gene matches: 7. Germline-derived CDR1 and CDR2 are SGHRS and YFSETQ.

This chain uses TRBV6-6 with TRBJ2-6, with a tentative D call TRBD1 (6 bases). CDR1 and CDR2 from the germline V gene are MNHNY and SVGAGI (reference sequence). The CDR3 totals 16 residues. V lost 3 bases, J lost 0 bases, and 9 bases lay in between. The CDR3 loop is CASSYPGASGANVLTF. For the CDR3, the DNA is TGTGCCAGCAGTTATCCAGGGGCCTCTGGGGCCAACGTCCTGACTTTC.

V gene TRBV12-5 combines with J gene TRBJ2-7, with 9 bases lining up with TRBD1. The ends lost 0 bases at V and 3 bases at J; junction bases unmatched: 12. The CDR3 is 18 amino acids. CDR1 is LGHNT, CDR2 FRNRAP, per germline. For the CDR3, the DNA is TGTGCTAGTGGTTTGGTACTGGGTACAGGGGGCGCGGGCTACGAGCAGTACTTC. Protein sequence: CASGLVLGTGGAGYEQYF.

The chain combines TRBV7-2 with TRBJ2-3; no clear D gene. CDR3 length: 14 residues. Germline lookup yields CDR1 SGHTA and CDR2 FQGNSA. The germline V and J ends were trimmed by 3 bases and 2 bases, with 9 bases remaining between them. The CDR3 loop reads CASSLGRATDTQYF. In nucleotides, the CDR3 is TGTGCCAGCAGCTTGGGTAGGGCCACAGATACGCAGTATTTT. Combining the CDR3 with reference TRBV7-2 and TRBJ2-3 gives the whole variable domain GAGVSQSPSNKVTEKGKDVELRCDPISGHTALYWYRQSLGQGLEFLIYFQGNSAPDKSGLPSDRFSAERTGGSVSTLTIQRTQQEDSAVYLCASSLGRATDTQYFGPGTRLTVL.